A single T cell receptor (beta chain) is shown here with its context. This sample includes further DNA sequences coding for the same CDR3. This entry is derived from a study of blood T cell repertoires in COVID-19. Whole-study context: The United States, Italy and Spain provided the acute and convalescent COVID-19 samples.

Germline loops: CDR1 MNHEY, CDR2 SVGAGI. This CDR3 is built from 14 residues. Trimming removed 3 bases from V and 3 bases from J, with 12 bases in between. TCRdb's table, derived via immunoSEQ multiplex PCR, lists solely in-frame clones and lacks some. Here the sample spans about 520,000 clones, 70% to 90% being singletons. The sequence was collected from a human donor in a cohort sampled during active COVID-19. The chain couples TRBV6-5 to TRBJ2-7, with D tentatively TRBD1 (6 bases). Sequencing was carried out using peripheral blood. The CDR3 protein is CASSYGRGGYEQYF. CDR3 bases: TGTGCCAGCAGTTATGGGAGAGGGGGCTACGAGCAGTACTTC.